The 24 T cell receptor beta chains listed next were all sequenced from one sample in a study of T cell repertoires in cytomegalovirus infection. TCRdb processed the reads anew with MiXCR; each CDR3 protein has one entry. Among about 770,000 distinct CDR3 sequences listed, about 27% were seen once. The antigens these receptors bind are not known. This specimen was cultured CD8+ T cells from PBMCs, taken from culture after CMV antigen stimulation. Every receptor here comes from a human donor in good health (CMV status not recorded). Some clones in this sample may be carry-over from other donors' samples.

The chain couples TRBV6-2 or TRBV6-3 to TRBJ1-1; D not resolved. CDR1 and CDR2 (germline): MNHEY, SVGEGT. The ends were cut back, 8 bases at V and 6 bases at J, with 10 bases in the middle. The CDR3 has 11 residues. The CDR3 DNA reads TGTGCCAGCCATGGTGGGGCTGAAGCTTTCTTT. Amino acid sequence: CASHGGAEAFF.

This clonotype was detected a few times. V gene TRBV27 combines with J gene TRBJ2-1, with TRBD1 as a possible D gene (6 bases). The V end lost 7 bases, the J end lost 7 bases, and 17 bases lay between the germline ends. The CDR3 runs 14 residues. Germline V gene lookup returns CDR1 MNHEY and CDR2 SMNVEV (reference sequence). The DNA of the CDR3 is TGTGCCAGCAAGTTCACAGGGTCTGTTAATGAGCAGTTCTTC. The encoded protein is CASKFTGSVNEQFF.

This clonotype was recorded many times. The genes are TRBV7-8 and TRBJ2-3, with 8 bases aligning to TRBD2. The CDR3 is made up of 15 amino acids. Per the germline V gene, CDR1 is SGHVS and CDR2 is FQNEAQ. V was clipped by 6 bases and J by 4 bases; unmatched bases: 9. This CDR3 reads CASRRSGGRPDTQYF. The CDR3 nucleotides read TGTGCCAGCAGGCGGAGCGGGGGACGCCCAGATACGCAGTATTTT.

The chain combines TRBV6-6 with TRBJ2-7; D possibly corresponds to TRBD1 (6 bases). CDR3 length: 18 residues. Trimming removed 0 bases at V and 3 bases at J, with 21 bases between. CDR1 and CDR2 from the germline V gene are MNHNY and SVGAGI (reference sequence). The CDR3 sequence: CASSYSAQGSGTHYEQYF. In DNA, the CDR3 is TGTGCCAGCAGTTACTCGGCCCAGGGGTCGGGCACGCACTACGAGCAGTACTTC.

The gene calls are TRBV5-5 and TRBJ2-6; tentatively, D is TRBD1 or TRBD2 (5 bases each). The CDR3 length is 19 residues. Trimming stripped 5 bases from V and 6 bases from J, with 27 bases between. The germline CDR1 and CDR2 sequences are SGHKS and YYEKEE (reference sequence). CDR3 sequence: CASSFPRDLVKTAANVLTF. CDR3 coding DNA: TGTGCCAGCAGTTTCCCAAGGGACCTGGTGAAGACTGCGGCCAACGTCCTGACTTTC.

This clonotype was observed at least ten times. CDR3 in amino acids: CASSLGRGSDTQYF. The DNA of the CDR3 is TGTGCCAGCAGCTTAGGACGCGGGTCAGATACGCAGTATTTT. The chain carries TRBV7-8 and TRBJ2-3, with TRBD2 as a possible D gene (5 bases). The CDR3 runs 14 residues. Trimming removed 1 base at V and 4 bases at J, with 9 bases between. Per the germline V gene, CDR1 is SGHVS and CDR2 is FQNEAQ. The full variable domain, completed using reference TRBV7-8 and TRBJ2-3, is GAGVSQSPRYKVAKRGQDVALRCDPISGHVSLFWYQQALGQGPEFLTYFQNEAQLDKSGLPSDRFFAERPEGSVSTLKIQRTQQEDSAVYLCASSLGRGSDTQYFGPGTRLTVL.

This clonotype has just a few counts. The chain uses TRBV6-1 and TRBJ2-7, with D uncertain. Germline V gene sequence: CDR1 MNHNS, CDR2 SASEGT. The CDR3 is 13 residues long. Between the trimmed V and J ends, which lost 5 bases and 5 bases, there was a span of 13 bases. CDR3 amino acids: CASSKIVGNEQYV. Here the CDR3 DNA reads TGTGCCAGCAGTAAAATTGTAGGTAACGAGCAGTACGTC.

This clonotype was found a few times. V usage is TRBV12-3 or TRBV12-4 and J usage is TRBJ1-5; unclear D gene. Trimming removed 3 bases at V and 4 bases at J, with 10 bases between. This CDR3 region has 14 residues. CDR3 sequence (DNA): TGTGCCAGCAGTTTGTTACACCTAAATCAGCCCCAGCATTTT. Protein product: CASSLLHLNQPQHF.

This clonotype was recorded many times. This chain joins TRBV7-8 and TRBJ2-3; the match to TRBD2 covers 7 bases. V was pared by 4 bases and J by 2 bases, with 6 bases of the junction left unmatched. This CDR3 is built from 15 residues. The germline V gene encodes CDR1 SGHVS and CDR2 FQNEAQ. The CDR3 protein is CASSSKLADTDTQYF. The DNA for the CDR3 is TGTGCCAGCAGCTCCAAGCTAGCGGACACAGATACGCAGTATTTT.

This clonotype was seen more than once but under ten times. The chain recombines TRBV7-6 with TRBJ2-7; 11 bases align to TRBD2. The CDR3 spans 15 residues. Germline lookup yields CDR1 SGHVS and CDR2 FNYEAQ. V dropped 5 bases and J dropped 5; count of bases not matched to a gene: 8. The CDR3 DNA sequence: TGTGCCAGCAGCCCCTTGACTAGCGGGGAAAACGAGCAGTACTTC. It specifies CASSPLTSGENEQYF.

The chain links TRBV5-1 to TRBJ1-1, with a tentative D call TRBD1 (6 bases). Trimming cost V 3 bases and J 1 base, with 13 bases left between them. The CDR3 consists of 15 residues. Germline V lookup: CDR1 SGHRS, CDR2 YFSETQ. CDR3: CASSSDPGANTEAFF. The CDR3 DNA sequence: TGCGCCAGCAGCTCAGACCCAGGGGCGAACACTGAAGCTTTCTTT.

The chain couples TRBV7-9 to TRBJ1-5; TRBD1 is a possible D gene (6 bases). Between the trimmed V and J ends, which lost 5 bases and 6 bases, there was a span of 11 bases. The CDR3 is made up of 13 amino acids. Germline assignment: CDR1 SEHNR and CDR2 FQNEAQ (reference sequence). CDR3 coding DNA: TGTGCCAGCAGCCGGACAGACGGTCAGCCCCAGCATTTT. This translates into CASSRTDGQPQHF.

J is TRBJ2-3 and V is TRBV7-2; a weak D match, TRBD2 (6 bases). CDR1 and CDR2 (germline): SGHTA, FQGNSA. The V end was cut by 5 bases, the J end by 0 bases, with 15 bases between. This CDR3 contains 16 residues. Here the CDR3 DNA reads TGTGCCAGCAGCCCGGGGGAATTTCCTAGCACAGATACGCAGTATTTT. Encoded protein: CASSPGEFPSTDTQYF.

The chain links TRBV28 to TRBJ2-7, with 8 positions matching TRBD1. V lost 2 bases and J lost 6; bases outside the gene matches: 6. The V gene's germline CDR1 is MDHEN and CDR2 SYDVKM. CDR3 length: 14 residues. The CDR3 bases are TGTGCCAGCAGTTTAGGCAGGGGGCGACCCGAGCAGTACGTC. Protein: CASSLGRGRPEQYV.

Ten or more counts support this clonotype. CDR3 loop: CASSFSGAGEQFF. In DNA, the CDR3 is TGTGCCAGCAGCTTTTCCGGGGCAGGGGAGCAGTTCTTC. The chain employs TRBV7-2 and TRBJ2-1, with D perhaps matching TRBD1 or TRBD2 (5 bases each). The CDR3 runs 13 residues. Trimming took off 3 bases at V and 10 bases at J, with 13 bases between the two ends. Germline CDR1 SGHTA, CDR2 FQGNSA.

The V gene is TRBV9, the J gene TRBJ2-5; TRBD2 aligns across 9 bases. Trimming took 3 bases from V and 4 from J; bases not matched to a gene: 7. The germline CDR1 and CDR2 sequences are SGDLS and YYNGEE. The CDR3 length is 15 residues. The CDR3 region is CASSASGVGGETQYF. In DNA form, the CDR3 reads TGTGCCAGCAGCGCTAGCGGGGTCGGCGGAGAGACCCAGTACTTC.

This clonotype was counted between two and nine times. J is TRBJ2-4 and V is TRBV19; the match to TRBD2 covers 11 bases. From germline, CDR1 is LNHDA and CDR2 SQIVND (reference sequence). This CDR3 comprises 17 residues. Losses at the gene ends were 6 bases for V and 7 bases for J; bases not matched to a gene: 14. In nucleotides, the CDR3 is TGTGCCAGTAGGATGACTAGCGGGGTATTCCAGAGCAACATTCAGTACTTC. Its translation: CASRMTSGVFQSNIQYF. Drawing the rest from reference TRBV19 and TRBJ2-4, the complete variable domain is DGGITQSPKYLFRKEGQNVTLSCEQNLNHDAMYWYRQDPGQGLRLIYYSQIVNDFQKGDIAEGYSVSREKKESFPLTVTSAQKNPTAFYLCASRMTSGVFQSNIQYFGAGTRLSVL.

The chain uses TRBV4-1 and TRBJ2-1; D remains unclear. Germline V CDR1 and CDR2: MGHRA, YSYEKL. V shed 1 base and J shed 4 bases, with 26 bases lying between them. The CDR3 sequence is 20 residues long. The CDR3 reads CASSQGNTDDIGPLYNEQFF. The CDR3 DNA reads as TGCGCCAGCAGCCAAGGGAACACTGACGATATTGGTCCCCTTTACAATGAGCAGTTCTTC.

On this clonotype itself: Relative to the germline gene, one junction end is altered; a read error may explain this. The J gene is TRBJ2-3, the V gene TRBV7-2; D is undetermined. CDR3 length: 12 residues. Germline CDR1 SGHTA, CDR2 FQGNSA. Here the CDR3 reads CASSSRWDMQYF. In DNA, the CDR3 is TGTGCCAGCAGCTCTAGGTGGGATATGCAGTATTTT.

This clonotype was counted ten times or more. This chain joins TRBV12-3 or TRBV12-4 and TRBJ1-1, with TRBD1 matching over 7 bases. V shed 5 bases and J 3 bases; nucleotides not matched to a gene: 6. There are 14 residues in the CDR3. The CDR3 DNA reads as TGTGCCAGCAGTCTTTCACAGGGGTACACTGAAGCTTTCTTT. Translating it yields CASSLSQGYTEAFF.

This chain links TRBV7-6 with TRBJ1-1, with D perhaps matching TRBD1 (6 bases). Germline assignment: CDR1 SGHVS and CDR2 FNYEAQ. Trimming pared 4 bases from V and 0 bases from J, leaving 15 bases between. The CDR3 has 16 residues. The CDR3 protein is CASSSTGLGLNTEAFF. The CDR3 bases are TGTGCCAGCAGCTCCACAGGGTTGGGATTGAACACTGAAGCTTTCTTT. The variable domain in full, with the rest retrieved from reference TRBV7-6 and TRBJ1-1, is GAGVSQSPRYKVTKRGQDVALRCDPISGHVSLYWYRQALGQGPEFLTYFNYEAQQDKSGLPNDRFSAERPEGSISTLTIQRTEQRDSAMYRCASSSTGLGLNTEAFFGQGTRLTVV.

This clonotype was observed a few times. V gene TRBV6-5 combines with J gene TRBJ1-6; the match to TRBD1 covers 9 bases. Germline CDR1 is MNHEY and CDR2 is SVGAGI. CDR3 length equals 16 residues. J gave up 6 bases and V 6 bases, and 9 bases lay outside the gene matches. The CDR3 is CASSPGTGNPNSPLHF. DNA for the CDR3: TGTGCCAGCAGCCCCGGGACAGGGAACCCTAATTCACCCCTCCACTTT.

CDR3 coding DNA: TGTGCCAGCAGAGTCCCGGGACAGGAGGTTAACACTGAAGCTTTCTTT. It encodes CASRVPGQEVNTEAFF. This chain uses TRBV7-6 with TRBJ1-1; 8 positions match TRBD1. Germline V gives CDR1 SGHVS, CDR2 FNYEAQ. The V segment lost 6 bases and the J segment 2 bases; nucleotides outside the gene matches: 11. CDR3 length: 16 amino acids.

This clonotype turned up a few times. The chain uses TRBV7-6 and TRBJ2-1, with D perhaps matching TRBD2 (7 bases). Trimming removed 2 bases at V and 2 bases at J, with 16 bases between. Germline V gene lookup returns CDR1 SGHVS and CDR2 FNYEAQ. The CDR3 has 17 amino acids. The CDR3 nucleotides read TGTGCCAGCAGCTTATGGGCGGGGGCCTATACCTACAATGAGCAGTTCTTC. Translated, it gives CASSLWAGAYTYNEQFF.